The clone carrying this TCR beta chain showed up just once. The antigen is undetermined. People who had autoimmune disease history or systemic immunosuppression were excluded. The CDR3 consists of 14 residues. Germline-derived CDR1 and CDR2 are SGHRS and YFSETQ. With 4 bases clipped from V and 7 bases from J, the junction kept 10 bases outside the gene matches. Measured with immunoSEQ multiplex PCR; TCRdb has only the in-frame clones, and not every one. The table includes about 83,000 clones, around 90% detected once. This specimen belongs to a study of OX40 agonist ivuxolimab in advanced cancers. Background on the study: At approximately 80% male, the cohort had a mean age of about 60 years, ranging from roughly 20 to 85.

Study-wide results and caveats: Which antigen the expanded peripheral T cells recognized is unknown. On average, a greater number of expanded clones characterised CD8+ T cells relative to CD4+.

This sequence joins TRBV5-1 and TRBJ1-1, with TRBD1 identical over 7 bases. Specimen: CD4+ or CD8+ T cells sorted from blood, collected in a trial of the OX40 agonist ivuxolimab. This clonotype was obtained from an adult with an advanced solid tumor such as melanoma, head and neck, liver or kidney cancer. The CDR3 protein is CASSIGNRDSEAFF. The CDR3 bases are TGCGCCAGCAGCATAGGCAACCGGGACAGTGAAGCTTTCTTT.